This TCR beta chain was captured by sequencing in a study of T cell responses to AZD1222 COVID-19 vaccine. Study results and caveats: There were mostly white British donors and more females than males, and clonal diversity was possibly underestimated. Elevations in Spike-specific TCR breadth and depth followed administration of two AZD1222 doses.

This clone was observed once. What it binds is unknown. Data came from immunoSEQ multiplex PCR; TCRdb stores just in-frame clones and leaves some out. The table shows about 180,000 clones, with almost 90% occurring only once. Germline values: CDR1 MDHEN, CDR2 SYDVKM. V lost 2 bases to trimming and J lost 5 bases, with 16 bases between them. This CDR3 is built from 17 residues. The material sequenced was peripheral blood, taken on day 0 of AZD1222 vaccination. The chain couples TRBV28 to TRBJ1-6; D is uncertain. The sequence derives from an adult in good health. In DNA, the CDR3 is TGTGCCAGCAGTTTAGATCGGGAGGTCCCCAATAATTCACCCCTCCACTTT. It translates to CASSLDREVPNNSPLHF. Based on the CDR3 plus reference TRBV28 and TRBJ1-6, the full variable domain is DVKVTQSSRYLVKRTGEKVFLECVQDMDHENMFWYRQDPGLGLRLIYFSYDVKMKEKGDIPEGYSVSREKKERFSLILESASTNQTSMYLCASSLDREVPNNSPLHFGNGTRLTVT.